This T cell receptor beta chain was profiled in a study of cytomegalovirus exposure and HLA in healthy donors. A multiplex PCR was run with 60 Vbeta primers and 13 Jbeta primers. The table came from immunoSEQ multiplex PCR; TCRdb's copy has only in-frame clones and leaves some out. The table includes some 160,000 clones, 78% detected once. As concerns this clone: Its antigen is not known.

Study conclusions and caveats: TCR beta sequences reportedly predicted the HLA-A and HLA-B alleles of most subjects accurately. The CMV antigen specificity of three CMV-associated chains was confirmed through in vitro analysis.

The germline V and J ends were trimmed by 4 bases and 4 bases, with 14 bases remaining between them. The CDR3 contains 14 residues. CDR1 SGDLS and CDR2 YYNGEE come from the germline V gene. The TCR originated in a woman aged 40 to 50 in good health and CMV-seropositive. Sequenced: PBMCs. V usage is TRBV9 and J usage is TRBJ1-1, with a tentative D call TRBD1 (6 bases). This CDR3 is CASSYRARGTEAFF. The CDR3, as DNA: TGTGCCAGCAGCTACAGGGCCCGGGGCACTGAAGCTTTCTTT.